The 12 T cell receptor beta chains below were found in one sample sequenced in a study of T-cell reconstitution after alpha-beta-depleted transplantation in children. A library of TCRbeta sequences, prepared with unique molecular identifiers, was generated. TCRdb passed the PCR reads through MiXCR, listing each CDR3 protein once. This sample has around 64,000 distinct CDR3 sequences, with roughly a tenth found just once. The specimen comprised PBMCs, sampled before TCRalphabeta/CD19-depleted stem cell transplant. Receptor source: a boy between 5 and 17 years old with acute myeloid leukemia, due to receive a stem cell transplant.

There are many counts of this clonotype. The V gene is TRBV2, the J gene TRBJ1-2; D is uncertain. The CDR3 loop spans 14 amino acids. Per the germline V gene, CDR1 is SNHLY and CDR2 is FYNNEI. V lost 0 bases to trimming and J lost 6 bases, with 11 bases between them. CDR3 sequence: CASSEASGLDGYTF. For the CDR3, the DNA is TGTGCCAGCAGTGAAGCGTCCGGGTTGGATGGCTACACCTTC.

This clonotype was found many times. The genes are TRBV4-1 and TRBJ2-1, with D perhaps matching TRBD2 (5 bases). Germline loops: CDR1 MGHRA, CDR2 YSYEKL. The V end lost 1 base, the J end lost 9 bases, and 13 bases lay between the germline ends. The CDR3 consists of 14 residues. The CDR3 reads CASSQVLAGSEQFF. The CDR3 DNA sequence: TGCGCCAGCAGCCAAGTCCTAGCAGGTAGTGAGCAGTTCTTC.

This clonotype was counted between two and nine times. J is TRBJ2-3 and V is TRBV11-1, with 12 nucleotides matching TRBD2. The length of the CDR3 is 16 residues. After removal of 5 bases from V and 6 bases from J, the junction contained 9 bases not matched to a gene. Per the germline V gene, CDR1 is SGHAT and CDR2 is FQDESV (reference sequence). CDR3 loop: CASSRSTSGGSDTQYF. The CDR3 DNA follows: TGTGCCAGCAGCCGGTCGACTAGCGGGGGTTCGGATACGCAGTATTTT.

At least ten counts were recorded for this clonotype. The CDR3 nucleotides are TGCGCCAGCAGCTTGTCCGGGACCGGCCGAAGGGCAGATACGCAGTATTTT. Residues: CASSLSGTGRRADTQYF. The gene calls are TRBV5-1 and TRBJ2-3; either TRBD1 or TRBD2 may fit D (5 bases each). Germline assignment: CDR1 SGHRS and CDR2 YFSETQ. CDR3 length: 17 residues. The ends were cut back, 1 base at V and 4 bases at J, with 19 bases in the middle.

Concerning this clonotype itself: This sequence may be a read error, since a much larger clone differs from it by one base. The V gene is TRBV7-9, the J gene TRBJ1-1, with D possibly TRBD1 on 5 matching bases. Germline CDR1 and CDR2: SEHNR and FQNEAQ (reference sequence). Trimming cost V 3 bases and J 9 bases, with 11 bases left between them. This CDR3 is 12 amino acids long. CDR3 sequence: CASSLAGLKAFF. In DNA, the CDR3 is TGTGCCAGCAGCTTGGCGGGACTAAAAGCTTTCTTT.

This clonotype has ten or more counts. J is TRBJ1-1 and V is TRBV2; D gene unclear. V lost 1 base and J lost 0, with 6 bases in between. Germline assignment: CDR1 SNHLY and CDR2 FYNNEI. The CDR3 has 14 residues. The CDR3 DNA reads as TGTGCCAGCAGTGAAGGGTGGATGAACACTGAAGCTTTCTTT. It encodes CASSEGWMNTEAFF.

Points on this clonotype: A much larger clone is a single base away; this may be a read error. The chain carries TRBV5-1 and TRBJ2-1; no definite D call. The germline V gene encodes CDR1 SGHRS and CDR2 YFSETQ. The CDR3 spans 14 residues. V was cut by 2 bases and J by 7 bases, with 13 bases left in between. Here the CDR3 reads CASSFDGVQNEQFF. The CDR3 nucleotides read TGCGCCAGCAGCTTCGACGGTGTACAAAATGAGCAGTTCTTC. Full variable domain (rest looked up from reference TRBV5-1 and TRBJ2-1): KAGVTQTPRYLIKTRGQQVTLSCSPISGHRSVSWYQQTPGQGLQFLFEYFSETQRNKGNFPGRFSGRQFSNSRSEMNVSTLELGDSALYLCASSFDGVQNEQFFGPGTRLTVL.

This clonotype was seen many times. The V call is TRBV3-1, the J call TRBJ2-1; D is possibly TRBD1 or TRBD2 (5 bases each). Trimming shortened V by 3 bases and J by 4 bases, and 13 bases separated the two germline ends. The germline gives CDR1 LGHDT, CDR2 YNNKEL (reference sequence). The CDR3 is 15 residues long. CDR3 coding DNA: TGTGCCAGCAGCCAGGTGAGGGGCCCGTACAATGAGCAGTTCTTC. Protein sequence: CASSQVRGPYNEQFF.

This clonotype has ten or more counts. The chain employs TRBV7-3 and TRBJ1-3; TRBD1 is a possible D gene (5 bases). This CDR3 has 12 amino acids. Deletions cut 5 bases from V and 4 bases from J, with 6 bases between. Germline values: CDR1 SGHTA, CDR2 FQGTGA. In DNA form, the CDR3 reads TGTGCCAGCAGCGGGGGGGGAAACACCATATATTTT. Translation gives CASSGGGNTIYF.

This clonotype occurred many times. V usage is TRBV7-3 and J usage is TRBJ1-1; weak D call: TRBD1 (6 bases). With 5 bases removed from V and 1 base from J, the gap between germline ends came to 11 bases. CDR1 is SGHTA and CDR2 is FQGTGA in the germline V gene. The CDR3 consists of 14 residues. Here the CDR3 DNA reads TGTGCCAGCAGCCGAGAAGGGGGGAACACTGAAGCTTTCTTT. It translates to CASSREGGNTEAFF.

On this clonotype: A read error may be the cause here, since a much bigger clone is one base away. V gene TRBV10-3 combines with J gene TRBJ1-2, with D tentatively TRBD1 (5 bases). Per germline, CDR1 ENHRY and CDR2 SYGVKD. This CDR3 comprises 14 residues. Between the trimmed V and J ends, which lost 5 bases and 4 bases, there was a span of 14 bases. The CDR3 DNA follows: TGTGCCATCAGTACCGGGACGCATATCTATGGCTACACCTTC. It codes for CAISTGTHIYGYTF.

This clonotype was found many times. This sequence joins TRBV5-5 and TRBJ1-4, with D uncertain. V lost 2 bases and J 0 bases, leaving 8 bases between the germline ends. This CDR3 region has 15 residues. The germline V gene has CDR1 SGHKS and CDR2 YYEKEE (reference sequence). CDR3: CASSFRIPTNEKLFF. As DNA, the CDR3 is TGTGCCAGCAGCTTCCGGATCCCAACTAATGAAAAACTGTTTTTT.